Following are 4 T cell receptor beta chains from one sample sequenced in a study of shared clonotypes between healthy human individuals. Profiled with immunoSEQ multiplex PCR; TCRdb holds only in-frame clones, not every one. Here the sample spans more than 2,000,000 clones, over 85% being singletons. Material for sequencing was naive CD4+ T cells sorted from blood. The subset denotes: CD45RA+ positively selected. The receptors originated from a man between 18 and 29 years old in good health.

Only one count was recorded for this clone. The CDR3 spells CASSLQGASNNEQFF. Here the CDR3 DNA reads TGTGCCAGCAGCTTACAGGGGGCTTCTAACAATGAGCAGTTCTTC. The rearrangement uses TRBV7-2 and TRBJ2-1; 8 nucleotides align to TRBD1. CDR3 length: 15 amino acids. Germline trimming cut 2 bases from V and 5 bases from J; bases unmatched to any gene: 5. Germline CDR1 is SGHTA and CDR2 is FQGNSA. The full variable domain, completed using reference TRBV7-2 and TRBJ2-1, is GAGVSQSPSNKVTEKGKDVELRCDPISGHTALYWYRQSLGQGLEFLIYFQGNSAPDKSGLPSDRFSAERTGGSVSTLTIQRTQQEDSAVYLCASSLQGASNNEQFFGPGTRLTVL.

The V call is TRBV20-1, the J call TRBJ2-5; possibly TRBD1 for D (6 bases). V lost 5 bases and J 7 bases, leaving 8 bases between the germline ends. The germline V gene has CDR1 DFQATT and CDR2 SNEGSKA (reference sequence). The CDR3 runs to 10 residues. CDR3 sequence (DNA): TGCAGTGCTGTGGACAGGACCCAGTACTTC. Its translation is CSAVDRTQYF.

The chain employs TRBV7-9 and TRBJ2-1; 12 nucleotides match TRBD2. The ends lost 1 base at V and 7 bases at J; junction bases unmatched: 2. Germline CDR1 is SEHNR and CDR2 is FQNEAQ (reference sequence). This CDR3 is built from 15 residues. The CDR3 DNA reads TGTGCCAGCAGCTTAGGGACTAGCGGGGAGAATGAGCAGTTCTTC. Its protein product is CASSLGTSGENEQFF.

The chain is built from TRBV30 and TRBJ1-1; D may be TRBD1 (6 bases). Germline-derived CDR1 and CDR2 are GTSNPN and SVGIG (reference sequence). Between the trimmed V and J ends, which lost 3 bases and 5 bases, there was a span of 28 bases. The CDR3 covers 18 residues. CDR3 in amino acids: CAWRKDSPLTPPGTEAFF. The DNA for the CDR3 is TGTGCCTGGAGAAAGGACAGTCCACTTACCCCTCCCGGGACTGAAGCTTTCTTT. Using reference TRBV30 and TRBJ1-1 for the parts outside the CDR3, the full variable domain is SQTIHQWPATLVQPVGSPLSLECTVEGTSNPNLYWYRQAAGRGLQLLFYSVGIGQISSEVPQNLSASRPQDRQFILSSKKLLLSDSGFYLCAWRKDSPLTPPGTEAFFGQGTRLTVV.